This T cell receptor beta chain came from a study of PD-1 blockade in classical Hodgkin lymphoma. General study findings and limits: Complete responders' baseline diversity resembled that of newly diagnosed patients.

The method was immunoSEQ multiplex PCR; TCRdb's version includes in-frame clones alone and lacks a portion of them. The sample lists fewer than 90,000 clones, approximately 94% occurring once. V was pared by 1 base and J by 3 bases, with 4 bases between. The CDR3 runs 14 residues. Germline CDR1 and CDR2: SGHVS and FNYEAQ. Concerning this clone itself: Its specificity is not known.

All patients relapsed after autologous stem cell transplantation, and brentuximab vedotin exposure varied. The chain links TRBV7-6 to TRBJ2-6; no firm D call. The sequence derives from a human donor with classical Hodgkin lymphoma. This sample comprised peripheral blood mononuclear cells (PBMCs), obtained at baseline. This CDR3 reads CASSLVLGANVLTF. The DNA for the CDR3 is TGTGCCAGCAGCTTAGTGCTTGGGGCCAACGTCCTGACTTTC.